This TCR beta chain was observed in a study of cytomegalovirus exposure and HLA in healthy donors. This PCR relied on a set of 60 Vbeta primers and 13 Jbeta primers. Using immunoSEQ multiplex PCR, the repertoire was profiled, and TCRdb retains in-frame clones only, with some absent. The data show some 80,000 clones, 65% to 85% seen once. Comment on this clone: The antigen is undetermined.

V lost 5 bases, J lost 4 bases, and 3 bases stayed unmatched. Germline assignment: CDR1 SGHVS and CDR2 FNYEAQ. The CDR3 sequence is 13 residues long. Regarding the study as a whole: Clonal expansion, a later analysis showed, was greater in HLA-associated TCR beta chains than in equally common others. Fewer N-insertions than the roughly 670-donor mean were reportedly shown by an Asian-associated ancestry cluster in a later analysis. Upon later analysis, TCR association rates were observed to vary by HLA locus, being highest for DRB1 and lowest for HLA-C.

Sequenced sample: PBMCs. This sequence was found in a man aged 45-60 years in good health and CMV-seronegative. V gene TRBV7-6 combines with J gene TRBJ2-3; 7 bases match TRBD1. The CDR3 sequence is CASSQTGPDTQYF. The CDR3 bases are TGTGCCAGCAGCCAGACAGGGCCAGATACGCAGTATTTT.